This TCR beta chain is drawn from a study of T cell clonality in common variable immunodeficiency. In its sample, this clone was seen many times. Coverage ceases 3 residues before the CDR3 finishes, and the germline J gene fills in the end. The method was immunoSEQ multiplex PCR; TCRdb's version includes in-frame clones alone and lacks a portion of them. The sample shows 50,000 to 60,000 clones, none of them appearing just once. The CDR3 length is 14 residues. V lost 5 bases to trimming and J lost 2 bases; unmatched junction nucleotides: 4. Per germline, CDR1 DFQATT and CDR2 SNEGSKA (reference sequence).

This receptor was taken from a person aged 18 to 75 in good health. Sequencing input: peripheral blood mononuclear cells. The V gene is TRBV20-1, the J gene TRBJ2-5; 11 nucleotides align to TRBD2. Incomplete CDR3 DNA: TGCAGTGCTTCTGGGACTAGCGGACAAGAGACC. Protein product: CSASGTSGQET. From start to end, the CDR3 is CSASGTSGQETQYF.